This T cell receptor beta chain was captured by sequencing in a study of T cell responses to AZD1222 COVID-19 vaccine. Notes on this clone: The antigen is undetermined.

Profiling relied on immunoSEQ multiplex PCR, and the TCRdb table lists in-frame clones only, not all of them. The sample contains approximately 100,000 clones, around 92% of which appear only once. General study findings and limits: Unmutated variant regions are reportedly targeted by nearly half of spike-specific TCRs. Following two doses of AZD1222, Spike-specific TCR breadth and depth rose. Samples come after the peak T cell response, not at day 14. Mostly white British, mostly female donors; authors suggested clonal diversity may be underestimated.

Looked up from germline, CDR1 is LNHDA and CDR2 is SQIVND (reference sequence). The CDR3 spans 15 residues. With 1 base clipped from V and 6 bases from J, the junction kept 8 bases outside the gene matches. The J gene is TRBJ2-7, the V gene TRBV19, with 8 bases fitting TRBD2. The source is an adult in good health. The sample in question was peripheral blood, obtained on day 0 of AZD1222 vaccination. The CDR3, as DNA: TGTGCCAGTAGTATAGTTGCGGGAGGTTCCAGCGAGCAGTACTTC. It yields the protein CASSIVAGGSSEQYF.